The 3 T cell receptor beta chains given below trace back to one sample, sequenced in a study of radiotherapy plus CTLA-4 blockade in lung cancer. The data were produced by immunoSEQ multiplex PCR, yet TCRdb's version contains in-frame clones alone and is incomplete. Of more than 30,000 clones listed, roughly four fifths are singletons. This specimen was peripheral blood, taken from a patient treated with radiotherapy plus ipilimumab. These TCRs come from a human donor with non-small cell lung cancer that progressed on radiotherapy plus ipilimumab.

The CDR3 protein is CASPAGGIDTQYF. CDR3 nucleotide sequence: TGCGCCAGCCCGGCGGGGGGAATAGATACGCAGTATTTT. This chain joins TRBV5-1 and TRBJ2-3, with 8 bases matching TRBD2. With 7 bases clipped from V and 5 bases from J, the junction kept 6 bases outside the gene matches. Germline V lookup: CDR1 SGHRS, CDR2 YFSETQ. The CDR3 totals 13 residues.

There are a few counts of this clone. This chain joins TRBV11-2 and TRBJ1-3; no reliable D call. CDR3 length: 13 residues. Trimming stripped 5 bases from V and 4 bases from J, with 9 bases between. Germline V CDR1 and CDR2: SGHAT, FQNNGV. CDR3 region: CASSRTEGNTIYF. CDR3 DNA sequence: TGTGCCAGCAGCCGTACAGAGGGAAACACCATATATTTT.

The gene calls are TRBV5-1 and TRBJ2-4; 7 positions match TRBD1. This CDR3 is built from 16 residues. CDR1 is SGHRS, CDR2 YFSETQ, per germline. Trimming cost V 3 bases and J 1 base; bases outside gene matches: 7. CDR3 in amino acids: CASSSTGVAAKNIQYF. CDR3 nucleotide sequence: TGCGCCAGCAGCTCAACAGGGGTAGCGGCCAAAAACATTCAGTACTTC.